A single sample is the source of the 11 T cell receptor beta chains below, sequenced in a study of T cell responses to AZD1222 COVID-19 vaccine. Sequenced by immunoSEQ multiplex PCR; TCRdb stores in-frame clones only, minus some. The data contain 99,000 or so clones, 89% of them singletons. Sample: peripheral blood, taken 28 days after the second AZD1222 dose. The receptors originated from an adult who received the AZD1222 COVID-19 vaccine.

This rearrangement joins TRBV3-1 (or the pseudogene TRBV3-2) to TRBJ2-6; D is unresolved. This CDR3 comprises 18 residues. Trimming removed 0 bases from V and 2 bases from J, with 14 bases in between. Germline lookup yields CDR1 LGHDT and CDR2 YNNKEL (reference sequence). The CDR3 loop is CASSQDYGGGTGANVLTF. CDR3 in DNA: TGTGCCAGCAGCCAAGATTACGGCGGTGGAACTGGGGCCAACGTCCTGACTTTC.

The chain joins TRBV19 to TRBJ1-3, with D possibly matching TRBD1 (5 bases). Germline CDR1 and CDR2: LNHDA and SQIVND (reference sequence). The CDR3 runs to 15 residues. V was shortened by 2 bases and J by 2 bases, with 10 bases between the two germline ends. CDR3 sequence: CASSIWGSPGNTIYF. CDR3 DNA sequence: TGTGCCAGTAGTATATGGGGCAGCCCTGGAAACACCATATATTTT.

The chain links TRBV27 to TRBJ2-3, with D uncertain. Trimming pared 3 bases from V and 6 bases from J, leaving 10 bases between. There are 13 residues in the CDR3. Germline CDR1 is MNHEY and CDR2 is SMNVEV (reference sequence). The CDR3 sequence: CASSFKLADTQYF. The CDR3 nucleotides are TGTGCCAGCAGTTTCAAGCTGGCCGATACGCAGTATTTT.

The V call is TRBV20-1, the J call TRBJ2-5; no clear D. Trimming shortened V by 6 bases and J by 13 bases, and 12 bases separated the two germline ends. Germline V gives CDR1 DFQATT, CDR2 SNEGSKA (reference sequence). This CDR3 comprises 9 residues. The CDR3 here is CSAGKSSYF. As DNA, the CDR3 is TGCAGTGCCGGCAAGAGTTCGTACTTC.

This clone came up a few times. The CDR3 region has the DNA TGTGCCAGCAGTTACTCGACCGGGAGGGCCTCTCGGGAGCAGTACTTC. Protein sequence: CASSYSTGRASREQYF. The chain recombines TRBV6-5 with TRBJ2-7; TRBD2 aligns across 8 bases. With V trimmed by 0 bases and J by 7 bases, 11 bases remained unmatched. Germline loops: CDR1 MNHEY, CDR2 SVGAGI. The CDR3 consists of 16 residues.

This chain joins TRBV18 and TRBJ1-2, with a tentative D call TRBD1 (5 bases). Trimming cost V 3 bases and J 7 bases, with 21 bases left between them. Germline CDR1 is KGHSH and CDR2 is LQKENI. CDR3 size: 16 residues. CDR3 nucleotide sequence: TGTGCCAGCTCACCCGGCAGCGAGGGCCAGGGTACTGGCTACACCTTC. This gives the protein CASSPGSEGQGTGYTF.

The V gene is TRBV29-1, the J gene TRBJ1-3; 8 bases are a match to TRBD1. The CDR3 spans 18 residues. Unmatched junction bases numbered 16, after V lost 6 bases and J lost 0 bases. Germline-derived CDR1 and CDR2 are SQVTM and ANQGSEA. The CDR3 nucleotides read TGCAGCGTACGCCCGGGGGGGACAGGTCGAGACTCTGGAAACACCATATATTTT. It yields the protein CSVRPGGTGRDSGNTIYF.

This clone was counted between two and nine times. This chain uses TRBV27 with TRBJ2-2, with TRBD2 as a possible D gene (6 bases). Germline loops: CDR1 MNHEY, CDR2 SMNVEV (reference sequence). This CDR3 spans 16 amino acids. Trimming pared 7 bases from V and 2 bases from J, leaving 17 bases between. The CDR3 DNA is TGTGCCAGCACTGAGGTCGTAGGACTAAACACCGGGGAGCTGTTTTTT. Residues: CASTEVVGLNTGELFF.

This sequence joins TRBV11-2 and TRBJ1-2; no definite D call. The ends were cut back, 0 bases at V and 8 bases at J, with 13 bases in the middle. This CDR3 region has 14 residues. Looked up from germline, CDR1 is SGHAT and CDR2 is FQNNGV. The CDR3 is CASSLDPAAGGYTF. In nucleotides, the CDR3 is TGTGCCAGCAGCTTAGATCCGGCAGCAGGCGGCTACACCTTC.

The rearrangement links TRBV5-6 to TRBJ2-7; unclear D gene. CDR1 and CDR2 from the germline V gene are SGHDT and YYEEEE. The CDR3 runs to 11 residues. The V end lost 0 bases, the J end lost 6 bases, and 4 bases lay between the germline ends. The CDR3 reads CASSLDGEQYF. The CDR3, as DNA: TGTGCCAGCAGCTTGGACGGCGAGCAGTACTTC.

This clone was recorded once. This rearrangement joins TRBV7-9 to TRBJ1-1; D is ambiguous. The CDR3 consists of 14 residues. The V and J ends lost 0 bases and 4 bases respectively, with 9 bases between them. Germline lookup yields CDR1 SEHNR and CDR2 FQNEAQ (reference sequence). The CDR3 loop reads CASSLAVGSTEAFF. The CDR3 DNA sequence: TGTGCCAGCAGCTTAGCGGTAGGGAGCACTGAAGCTTTCTTT.